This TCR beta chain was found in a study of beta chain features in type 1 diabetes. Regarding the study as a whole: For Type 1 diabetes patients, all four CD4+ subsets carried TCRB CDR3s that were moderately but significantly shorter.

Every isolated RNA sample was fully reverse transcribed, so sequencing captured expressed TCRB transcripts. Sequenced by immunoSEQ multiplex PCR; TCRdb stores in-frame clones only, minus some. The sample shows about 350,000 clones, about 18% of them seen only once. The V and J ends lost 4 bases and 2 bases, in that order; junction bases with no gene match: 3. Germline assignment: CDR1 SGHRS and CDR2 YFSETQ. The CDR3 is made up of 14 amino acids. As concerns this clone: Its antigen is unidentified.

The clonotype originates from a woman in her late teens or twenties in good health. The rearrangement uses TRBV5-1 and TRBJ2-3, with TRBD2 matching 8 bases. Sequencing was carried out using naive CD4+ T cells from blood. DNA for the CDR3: TGCGCCAGCAGCAGCGGGGGATTCACAGATACGCAGTATTTT. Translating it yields CASSSGGFTDTQYF. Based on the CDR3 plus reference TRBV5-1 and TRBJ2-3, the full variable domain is KAGVTQTPRYLIKTRGQQVTLSCSPISGHRSVSWYQQTPGQGLQFLFEYFSETQRNKGNFPGRFSGRQFSNSRSEMNVSTLELGDSALYLCASSSGGFTDTQYFGPGTRLTVL.